These 21 T cell receptor beta chains came from one sample sequenced in a study of identical twins. TCRdb passed the 5' RACE reads through MiXCR, listing each CDR3 protein once. The sample lists about 520,000 distinct CDR3 sequences; less than 25% were seen once. The same data also contributed to another study, on T cells expressing NK-cell markers.

Sequencing used CD4+ T cells sorted from blood. The receptors originated from a woman younger than 35 in good health.

The CDR3 bases are TGTGCCAGCACCTTCTTCGGCGGGAGTGCAGATACGCAGTATTTT. It is translated as CASTFFGGSADTQYF. The chain has TRBV7-9 and TRBJ2-3; 7 bases align to TRBD2. CDR3 size: 15 residues. With V trimmed by 7 bases and J by 4 bases, 11 bases remained unmatched. From germline, CDR1 is SEHNR and CDR2 FQNEAQ (reference sequence).

In its sample, this clonotype was seen a few times. The chain couples TRBV20-1 to TRBJ2-2; 9 bases are a match to TRBD1. Germline values: CDR1 DFQATT, CDR2 SNEGSKA (reference sequence). V dropped 3 bases and J dropped 0; count of bases not matched to a gene: 20. CDR3 length: 21 residues. CDR3 nucleotide sequence: TGCAGTGCTAGGCCCGCATCTCGGCGGGACAGGGCCGAAGCGAACACCGGGGAGCTGTTTTTT. Amino acid sequence: CSARPASRRDRAEANTGELFF.

This clonotype has at least ten counts. The CDR3 is CSVGSTDTQYF. The DNA of the CDR3 is TGCAGCGTTGGCAGCACAGATACGCAGTATTTT. The chain recombines TRBV29-1 with TRBJ2-3; D is undetermined. V was pared by 4 bases and J by 0 bases, with 2 bases between. This CDR3 contains 11 residues. Per germline, CDR1 SQVTM and CDR2 ANQGSEA.

This chain uses TRBV5-1 with TRBJ2-1, with 8 bases aligning to TRBD2. The CDR3 is 17 residues long. Germline V gene lookup returns CDR1 SGHRS and CDR2 YFSETQ. With V trimmed by 4 bases and J by 7 bases, 16 bases remained unmatched. In DNA, the CDR3 is TGCGCCAGCAGCGCCTTTAGCGGGACGGGGGGGCCTAATGAGCAGTTCTTC. Its translation: CASSAFSGTGGPNEQFF.

The rearrangement uses TRBV6-2 or TRBV6-3 and TRBJ2-3, with D possibly being TRBD1 (5 bases). The CDR3 is 14 amino acids. Trimming left V 8 bases short and J 3 bases short, with 15 bases between. CDR1 and CDR2 from the germline V gene are MNHEY and SVGEGT. The CDR3 region has the DNA TGTGCCAGCCTCAGGGAAGAGTTGACAGATACGCAGTATTTT. Its protein is CASLREELTDTQYF.

In DNA, the CDR3 is TGTGCCAGCAGTCCCAGTACCCCGGGTTACAATGAGCAGTTCTTC. It specifies CASSPSTPGYNEQFF. The chain recombines TRBV12-3 or TRBV12-4 with TRBJ2-1; D gene ambiguous. CDR3 size: 15 residues. Trimming took off 5 bases at V and 4 bases at J, with 15 bases between the two ends.

The rearrangement links TRBV12-3 or TRBV12-4 to TRBJ2-1, with 8 nucleotides matching TRBD1. The CDR3 extends over 17 amino acids. V shed 5 bases, J shed 5 bases, and the junction held 14 bases outside the gene matches. This CDR3 reads CASSAGDRETGDNEQFF. The CDR3, as DNA: TGTGCCAGCAGTGCCGGGGACCGTGAGACAGGGGACAATGAGCAGTTCTTC.

This clonotype was seen many times. One junction end does not reproduce the germline sequence, and a read error may be involved. The V and J genes are TRBV12-3 or TRBV12-4 and TRBJ1-3; D gene uncertain. The CDR3 runs to 14 residues. CDR3 DNA sequence: TGTGCCAGCAGCTTAGGATCCTCTGGAAACACCATATATTTT. As protein: CASSLGSSGNTIYF.

The chain uses TRBV11-3 and TRBJ1-1; possibly TRBD1 for D (6 bases). Looked up from germline, CDR1 is SGHNT and CDR2 is YENEEA. The CDR3 has 16 residues. V gave up 8 bases and J gave up 0 bases, with 19 bases separating them. The CDR3 nucleotides are TGTGCCAGCTCCTCCCGGGGGCGGACTATGAACACTGAAGCTTTCTTT. This gives the protein CASSSRGRTMNTEAFF. Combining the CDR3 with reference TRBV11-3 and TRBJ1-1 gives the whole variable domain EAGVVQSPRYKIIEKKQPVAFWCNPISGHNTLYWYLQNLGQGPELLIRYENEEAVDDSQLPKDRFSAERLKGVDSTLKIQPAELGDSAVYLCASSSRGRTMNTEAFFGQGTRLTVV.

This clonotype was recorded a few times. This chain joins TRBV5-1 and TRBJ1-1; 7 nucleotides agree with TRBD1. The CDR3 length is 14 residues. Unmatched junction bases numbered 10, after V lost 0 bases and J lost 11 bases. Germline V gene lookup returns CDR1 SGHRS and CDR2 YFSETQ. CDR3 nucleotide sequence: TGCGCCAGCAGCTTGGAAGGGGGCGGGAGGTCGGCTTTCTTT. This codes for CASSLEGGGRSAFF.

This clonotype was observed a few times. CDR3 region: CASSESGYTDTQYF. The DNA for the CDR3 is TGTGCCAGCAGTGAATCTGGCTACACAGATACGCAGTATTTT. V and J are TRBV6-1 and TRBJ2-3; D is undetermined. V was trimmed by 2 bases and J by 2 bases, leaving 8 bases between them. The CDR3 sequence is 14 residues long. From germline, CDR1 is MNHNS and CDR2 SASEGT.

In its sample, this clonotype was seen many times. CDR3 protein: CASRGQETQYF. CDR3 nucleotide sequence: TGTGCCAGCAGGGGACAAGAGACCCAGTACTTC. This chain connects TRBV5-6 to TRBJ2-5; no firm D call. The CDR3 totals 11 residues. V was cut by 5 bases and J by 2 bases, with 4 bases left in between. CDR1 is SGHDT and CDR2 is YYEEEE in the germline V gene.

The table lists this clonotype with a few counts. The CDR3 sequence: CASSSSGRGADTQYF. CDR3 DNA: TGTGCCAGCAGCTCTAGCGGGAGGGGTGCAGATACGCAGTATTTT. V gene TRBV7-2 combines with J gene TRBJ2-3; the match to TRBD2 covers 12 bases. V lost 4 bases and J lost 4; bases outside the gene matches: 3. This CDR3 comprises 15 residues. Germline V gene data show CDR1 as SGHTA and CDR2 as FQGNSA.

V gene TRBV5-1 combines with J gene TRBJ1-1; perhaps TRBD1 as D (6 bases). The germline V and J ends were trimmed by 0 bases and 10 bases, with 22 bases remaining between them. This CDR3 is built from 16 residues. Germline V lookup: CDR1 SGHRS, CDR2 YFSETQ. The CDR3 region is CASSLENQGLPVRAFF. CDR3 nucleotides: TGCGCCAGCAGCTTGGAAAATCAGGGGCTCCCTGTACGAGCTTTCTTT.

This clonotype was seen a handful of times. The chain couples TRBV20-1 to TRBJ2-5; D is possibly TRBD2 (5 bases). The length of the CDR3 is 15 residues. The germline gives CDR1 DFQATT, CDR2 SNEGSKA (reference sequence). The V and J ends lost 4 bases and 5 bases respectively, with 20 bases between them. The CDR3 nucleotides read TGCAGTGCTACGGTAACCCGAGGGAGTCTGGAGACCCAGTACTTC. This translates into CSATVTRGSLETQYF.

In this sample, this clonotype turned up a few times. The rearrangement joins TRBV11-2 to TRBJ2-7; TRBD2 might be the D (6 bases). V was trimmed by 5 bases and J by 4 bases, leaving 12 bases between them. The CDR3 is 13 residues long. Germline CDR1 is SGHAT and CDR2 is FQNNGV. The chain's CDR3 is CASSQGLRYEQYF. The CDR3 nucleotides are TGTGCCAGCAGCCAGGGACTTCGATACGAGCAGTACTTC.

The V call is TRBV12-3 or TRBV12-4, the J call TRBJ2-5; no definite D call. Trimming shortened V by 6 bases and J by 7 bases, and 21 bases separated the two germline ends. This CDR3 has 15 amino acids. CDR3 residues: CASRLETAPTGTQYF. CDR3 nucleotides: TGTGCCAGCAGGTTGGAGACGGCGCCTACCGGGACCCAGTACTTC.

The chain combines TRBV6-2 or TRBV6-3 with TRBJ2-6; 10 bases are a match to TRBD2. The J segment lost 2 bases and the V segment lost 2 bases, leaving 12 bases of the junction unmatched. The V gene's germline CDR1 is MNHEY and CDR2 SVGEGT. This CDR3 is 20 amino acids long. CDR3 residues: CASSYTPTSGRRAGANVLTF. DNA for the CDR3: TGTGCCAGCAGTTACACGCCGACTAGCGGGCGACGGGCTGGGGCCAACGTCCTGACTTTC.

This clonotype appeared a few times. A junction boundary mismatches the germline segment, possibly from a read error. V is TRBV20-1 and J is TRBJ1-5; tentatively, D is TRBD1 (5 bases). This CDR3 comprises 13 residues. Per germline, CDR1 DFQATT and CDR2 SNEGSKA (reference sequence). The CDR3 sequence is CSAGESDSQPQHF. The CDR3 DNA reads as TGCAGTGCTGGAGAGTCTGACAGTCAGCCCCAGCATTTT.

The chain recombines TRBV20-1 with TRBJ2-7; D gene uncertain. The CDR3 spans 14 residues. Per germline, CDR1 DFQATT and CDR2 SNEGSKA (reference sequence). V lost 3 bases, J lost 0 bases, and 12 bases lay in between. The chain's CDR3 is CSASLADLSYEQYF. The CDR3 coding sequence is TGCAGTGCTAGTTTGGCTGACCTCTCCTACGAGCAGTACTTC.

This clonotype has more than one count but fewer than ten. The genes are TRBV4-3 and TRBJ2-7; TRBD1 matches at 7 bases. The V gene's germline CDR1 is LGHNA and CDR2 YSLEER. CDR3 length: 15 amino acids. After removal of 0 bases from V and 2 bases from J, the junction contained 4 bases not matched to a gene. The CDR3 spells CASSQDQTGAYEQYF. In DNA form, the CDR3 reads TGCGCCAGCAGCCAAGATCAAACAGGGGCCTACGAGCAGTACTTC.